A selection of T cell receptor beta chains follows, all from one sample in a study of cytomegalovirus exposure and HLA in healthy donors. This table comes from immunoSEQ multiplex PCR, and its TCRdb copy is limited to in-frame clones, with some not included. The sample shows about 150,000 clones, more than 70% of them seen only once. Sequencing was carried out using PBMCs. These receptors all come from a woman aged 40 to 49 in good health and CMV-seropositive. CDR3s include the opening cysteine and the closing phenylalanine or tryptophan. Each record gives: CDR3 protein, V gene.

CASSETGNEKLFF,TRBV6-1
CASRLNRGTSTDTQYF,TRBV27
CASSIESGQGRGGYTGELFF,TRBV19
CASSQGPQGTNTEAFF,TRBV5-1
CASSQSGYPNYNEQFF,TRBV28
CASSLLRDTGELFF,TRBV6-5
CASSQDGGTSGRAFEQFF,TRBV4-2
CAISESTAENNRQFF,TRBV10-3
CASSQDLGSVDTQYF,TRBV4-1
CASSPGATLVSYEQYF,TRBV18
CASSELGPGSEQYF,TRBV6-1
CSVEEQGANEQFF,TRBV29-1
CASSEWGLAGGEQFF,TRBV2
CASSQESVSSYEQYF,TRBV14
CASSIPPSGANTGELFF,TRBV19
CASSFRDRESYEQYF,TRBV28
CSVDGYRLAGKQETQYF,TRBV29-1
CASSFRATRFRRVPRRSEAFF,TRBV28
CASRTGLEKLFF,TRBV6-5
CASSRWDRGYTDTQYF,TRBV18
CASRRQAGNQPQHF,TRBV27
CASSPGPTGYGYTF,TRBV7-3
CASSLSGLNTEAFF,TRBV5-1
CASTGTSTINEQFF,TRBV6-1
CASSPSPGSDTQYF,TRBV18
CASSYERAAAHEQYF,TRBV6-5
CASSPEQFSYNEQFF,TRBV5-1
CASSLNLAGGQETQYF,TRBV11-1
CASKPLGLADYEQYF,TRBV28